This T cell receptor beta chain stems from a study of blood T cells in healthy people across ages. The wider study: Researchers report that template switching captured about one barcoded beta molecule per two T cells. Study results and limitations: Per million T cells, the diversity of TCR beta decreased roughly linearly as age advanced.

Next came a second PCR, run for about 7 to 12 cycles, which used a sample-barcoded 5' primer along with a J-beta primer mix. TCRdb analysed the 5' RACE reads with MiXCR anew, one entry per CDR3 protein. The table records fewer than 2 million distinct CDR3 sequences, about 39% of them present only once. As concerns this clonotype: Its target is not known.

The germline V gene encodes CDR1 SGHTA and CDR2 FQGNSA. With 4 bases removed from V and 2 bases from J, the gap between germline ends came to 22 bases. The CDR3 totals 18 residues. The people who gave samples were healthy Caucasians from Russia, aged roughly 6 to 90. This receptor was taken from a human donor in good health. The sequencing input was blood. The rearrangement links TRBV7-2 to TRBJ2-3, with D possibly matching TRBD1 (5 bases). DNA for the CDR3: TGTGCCAGCAGCTACTCGAGGTGGCAGGGCACCCTCACAGATACGCAGTATTTT. Translating it yields CASSYSRWQGTLTDTQYF.